One sample yielded the 5 T cell receptor beta chains listed below, sequenced in a study of spatial heterogeneity in lung cancer. The sample's time point: sample taken at primary tumor resection. Unsorted tumor, nontumor lung tissue or cryopreserved PBMC supplied the whole RNA. TCRdb reprocessed the 5' RACE reads with MiXCR, giving one entry per CDR3 protein. The sample includes around 74,000 distinct CDR3 sequences, about an eighth seen only once; the top ten take roughly 6.9%. The sequencing used PBMCs, collected at surgery. Receptors were obtained from a male donor with early-stage non-small cell lung cancer.

This clonotype appeared a few times. The J gene is TRBJ2-7, the V gene TRBV20-1; tentatively, D is TRBD1 or TRBD2 (5 bases each). This CDR3 has 14 residues. Germline CDR1 and CDR2: DFQATT and SNEGSKA (reference sequence). With 1 base removed from V and 3 bases from J, the gap between germline ends came to 13 bases. CDR3 DNA sequence: TGCAGTGCTAGAGCCCCCCGGGACGGCTACGAGCAGTACTTC. Protein product: CSARAPRDGYEQYF.

This chain connects TRBV27 to TRBJ1-4; possibly TRBD1 for D (5 bases). CDR3 length: 14 residues. CDR1 is MNHEY, CDR2 SMNVEV, per germline (reference sequence). V was trimmed by 3 bases and J by 5 bases, leaving 10 bases between them. CDR3 nucleotides: TGTGCCAGCAGTTTCGGACACCGAAATGAAAAACTGTTTTTT. Its translation is CASSFGHRNEKLFF.

In its sample, this clonotype was seen a few times. This rearrangement joins TRBV2 to TRBJ1-2; D gene unclear. V lost 8 bases and J 2 bases, leaving 12 bases between the germline ends. Looked up from germline, CDR1 is SNHLY and CDR2 is FYNNEI. This CDR3 is built from 13 residues. CDR3 DNA: TGTGCCAGCGCTCTCGGGGAGAACTATGGCTACACCTTC. Its translation: CASALGENYGYTF.

At least ten counts were recorded for this clonotype. This chain joins TRBV2 and TRBJ1-3; TRBD1 matches at 9 bases. Germline CDR1 is SNHLY and CDR2 is FYNNEI. The CDR3 has 16 residues. Trimming removed 6 bases from V and 4 bases from J; junction bases left unmatched: 10. CDR3 region: CASRNTGGWGGNTIYF. As DNA, the CDR3 is TGTGCCAGCAGGAATACAGGGGGCTGGGGCGGAAACACCATATATTTT.

This clonotype was detected ten times or more. CDR3 nucleotide sequence: TGTGCCTCCTCCGGGACAGGGCAAACCGGGGAGCTGTTTTTT. Protein sequence: CASSGTGQTGELFF. V usage is TRBV5-4 and J usage is TRBJ2-2; 9 bases agree with TRBD1. The CDR3 runs to 14 residues. Germline CDR1 is SGHNT and CDR2 is YYREEE (reference sequence). Trimming removed 10 bases from V and 5 bases from J; junction bases left unmatched: 9.